The entry below gives a single TCR beta chain sequence along with its context. This entry belongs to a study of blood T cell repertoires in COVID-19. Study at large: Italy, Spain and the United States were the sources of the convalescent and acute COVID-19 samples.

Methods used by the authors: Estimation of nucleated cell counts was performed using reference gene primer amplification. The data were produced by immunoSEQ multiplex PCR, yet TCRdb's version contains in-frame clones alone and is incomplete. V and J calls and clone size come straight from that table; D and trimming were deduced from the DNA. The table records hundreds of thousands of clones, about 87% of them present only once. The germline V gene has CDR1 SGDLS and CDR2 YYNGEE. Germline trimming cut 2 bases from V and 1 base from J; bases unmatched to any gene: 4. The CDR3 has 17 residues. Sequenced material: peripheral blood. The sequence was obtained from a middle-aged woman who had recovered from COVID-19. The gene calls are TRBV9 and TRBJ2-3; 13 bases map to TRBD2. The CDR3 DNA follows: TGTGCCAGCAGCGTGGGGACTAGCGGGGCCCGCACAGATACGCAGTATTTT. Translated, it gives CASSVGTSGARTDTQYF.